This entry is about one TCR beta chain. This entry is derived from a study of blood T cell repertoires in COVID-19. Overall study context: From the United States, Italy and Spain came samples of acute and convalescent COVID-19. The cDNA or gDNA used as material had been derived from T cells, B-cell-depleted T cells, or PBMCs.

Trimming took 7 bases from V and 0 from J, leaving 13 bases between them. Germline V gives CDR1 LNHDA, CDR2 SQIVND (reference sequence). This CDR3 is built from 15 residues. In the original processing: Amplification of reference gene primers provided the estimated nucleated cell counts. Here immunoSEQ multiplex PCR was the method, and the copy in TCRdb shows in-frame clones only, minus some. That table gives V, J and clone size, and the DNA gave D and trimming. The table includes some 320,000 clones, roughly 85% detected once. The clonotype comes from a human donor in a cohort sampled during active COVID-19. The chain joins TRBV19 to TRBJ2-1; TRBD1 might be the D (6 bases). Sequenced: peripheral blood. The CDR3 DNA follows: TGTGCCAGTATGTTCGGGACAAGCTCCTACAATGAGCAGTTCTTC. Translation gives CASMFGTSSYNEQFF.